The source of this TCR beta chain is a study of blood T cell repertoires in COVID-19 (dated by TCRdb to the early 2020s). In terms of the full investigation: Samples from collaborators originated in the United States, Italy and Spain and spanned both the acute and convalescent phases of COVID-19. The prospective study material was composed of cDNA or gDNA derived from T cells, B-cell-depleted T cells, or PBMCs. Deeply sampled blood TCRbeta repertoires from subjects exposed to, actively infected with, or recovered from COVID-19 were included in the dataset. The repertoires were released in a freely available public database intended as a resource for research on the immune response to SARS-CoV-2. The samples were drawn from the first 160 participants of the ongoing ImmuneRACE study and from some 1,300 subjects provided by 6 global collaborators. Nearly every sample came with metadata listing a de-identified subject ID, COVID-19 status, age in years and sex. Where HLA class I and class II types were available, the types were taken from metadata supplied by the sample provider, not from assay-based typing.

The collaborating institutions used their own protocols to collect whole blood in K2EDTA tubes. For TCRbeta analysis, collaborators shipped samples in one of three forms: frozen whole blood, isolated PBMCs, or DNA extracted from either of those sample types. Of note for this clone: Its antigen is unknown. Within one base of it there is no much larger clone, and no base qualities were kept.

V was cut back by 4 bases and J by 1 base, leaving a gap of 10 bases between them. In the germline V gene, CDR1 corresponds to MDHEN and CDR2 to SYDVKM. Measured from the cysteine to the phenylalanine, the CDR3 is 14 residues long. Only the CDR3 DNA stays, 42 bases, in frame from base 1. The immunoSEQ Assay, a bias-controlled multiplex PCR, was used to amplify TCRbeta CDR3 regions from genomic DNA. Per the source publication's procedure: Within the assay, amplification of reference gene primers was used to estimate how many nucleated cells each sample contained. Sequence reads were collapsed and filtered to measure the absolute abundance of every unique TCRbeta CDR3 rearrangement. For each sample, productive Simpson clonality was calculated as the square root of Simpson's diversity index across productive rearrangements. TCRdb re-hosts the immuneACCESS table, in-frame sequences only. Its copies lack some clones; in the studies checked, an unresolved V gene accounts for under half of them, and the cause for the rest is not known. V, J and clone size are those of that table, while D and trimming were read from the DNA. Across this sample there are 350,000 or so clones, with roughly 89% seen only once. The ten largest account for roughly 6.8% of the sample.

The study at large found these results: How much clinical and demographic metadata was included differed by source and by participant, and the metadata was provided uncurated.

Sequenced sample: peripheral blood. The source of this sequence is a man between 18 and 35 years old with active or convalescent COVID-19. This chain joins TRBV28 to TRBJ1-1; the D region possibly corresponds to TRBD1 (6 bases align). The nucleotides read TGTGCCAGCAGTTGGGACACGGCGAACACTGAAGCTTTCTTT. Translated, it reads CASSWDTANTEAFF.